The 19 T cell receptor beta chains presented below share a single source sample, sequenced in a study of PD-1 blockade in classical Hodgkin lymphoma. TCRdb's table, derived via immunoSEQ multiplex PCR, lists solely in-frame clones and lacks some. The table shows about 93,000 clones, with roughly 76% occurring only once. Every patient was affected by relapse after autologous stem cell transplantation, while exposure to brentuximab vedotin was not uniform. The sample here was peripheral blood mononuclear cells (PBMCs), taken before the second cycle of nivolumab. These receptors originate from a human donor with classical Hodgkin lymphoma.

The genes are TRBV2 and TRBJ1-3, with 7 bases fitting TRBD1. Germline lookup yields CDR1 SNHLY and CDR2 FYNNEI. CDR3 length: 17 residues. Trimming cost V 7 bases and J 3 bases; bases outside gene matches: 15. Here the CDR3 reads CASIDPYDRAVGNTIYF. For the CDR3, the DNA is TGTGCCAGCATTGACCCGTACGACAGGGCAGTTGGAAACACCATATATTTT.

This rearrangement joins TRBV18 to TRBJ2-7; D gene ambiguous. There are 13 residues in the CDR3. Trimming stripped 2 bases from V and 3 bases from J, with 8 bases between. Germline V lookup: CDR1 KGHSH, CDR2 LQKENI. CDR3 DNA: TGTGCCAGCTCACCAGCGAACCACTACGAGCAGTACTTC. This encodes CASSPANHYEQYF.

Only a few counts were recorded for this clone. CDR3 coding DNA: TGCGCCAGCAGTGCCTCCGGGACTATCGGCACCGGGGAGCTGTTTTTT. Translating it yields CASSASGTIGTGELFF. This sequence joins TRBV10-1 and TRBJ2-2; 7 bases fit TRBD2. The ends lost 4 bases at V and 4 bases at J; junction bases unmatched: 9. CDR1 and CDR2 from the germline V gene are WNHNN and SYGVQD (reference sequence). There are 16 residues in the CDR3.

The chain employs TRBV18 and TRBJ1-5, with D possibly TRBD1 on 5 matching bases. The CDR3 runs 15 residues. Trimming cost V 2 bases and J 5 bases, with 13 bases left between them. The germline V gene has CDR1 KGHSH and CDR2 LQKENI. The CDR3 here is CASSPSTVRDQPQHF. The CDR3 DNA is TGTGCCAGCTCACCATCGACAGTGCGGGATCAGCCCCAGCATTTT.

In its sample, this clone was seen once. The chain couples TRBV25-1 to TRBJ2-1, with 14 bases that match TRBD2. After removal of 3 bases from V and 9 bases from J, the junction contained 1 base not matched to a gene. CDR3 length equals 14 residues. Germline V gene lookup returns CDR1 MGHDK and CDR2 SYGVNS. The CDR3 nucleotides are TGTGCCAGCAGTGAGGGACTAGCGGGAGCTGAGCAGTTCTTC. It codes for CASSEGLAGAEQFF. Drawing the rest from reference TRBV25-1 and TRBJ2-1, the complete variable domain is EADIYQTPRYLVIGTGKKITLECSQTMGHDKMYWYQQDPGMELHLIHYSYGVNSTEKGDLSSESTVSRIRTEHFPLTLESARPSHTSQYLCASSEGLAGAEQFFGPGTRLTVL.

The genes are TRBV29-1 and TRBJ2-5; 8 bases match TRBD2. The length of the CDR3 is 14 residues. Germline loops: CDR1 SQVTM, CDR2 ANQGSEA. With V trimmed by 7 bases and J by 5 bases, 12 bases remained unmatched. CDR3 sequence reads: CSGRGLAAQETQYF. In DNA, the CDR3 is TGCAGCGGCCGTGGACTAGCTGCTCAGGAGACCCAGTACTTC.

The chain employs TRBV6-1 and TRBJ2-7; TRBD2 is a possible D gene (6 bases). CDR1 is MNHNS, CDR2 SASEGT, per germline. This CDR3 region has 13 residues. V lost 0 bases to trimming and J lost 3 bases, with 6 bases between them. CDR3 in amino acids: CASSEARDYEQYF. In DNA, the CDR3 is TGTGCCAGCAGTGAAGCGCGGGACTACGAGCAGTACTTC.

CDR3 loop: CASSVGGRDPTGELFF. CDR3 nucleotides: TGTGCCAGCAGCGTAGGTGGGCGGGATCCCACCGGGGAGCTGTTTTTT. The chain joins TRBV9 to TRBJ2-2; the D gene is possibly TRBD2 (6 bases). Trimming left V 0 bases short and J 4 bases short, with 13 bases between. This CDR3 has 16 amino acids. Germline V gene sequence: CDR1 SGDLS, CDR2 YYNGEE.

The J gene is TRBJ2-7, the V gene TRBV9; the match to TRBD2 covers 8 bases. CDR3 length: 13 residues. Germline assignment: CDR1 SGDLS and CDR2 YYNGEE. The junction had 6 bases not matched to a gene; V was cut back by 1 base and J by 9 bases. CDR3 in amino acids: CASSVSTSGGQYF. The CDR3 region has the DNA TGTGCCAGCAGCGTATCCACTAGCGGAGGGCAGTACTTC.

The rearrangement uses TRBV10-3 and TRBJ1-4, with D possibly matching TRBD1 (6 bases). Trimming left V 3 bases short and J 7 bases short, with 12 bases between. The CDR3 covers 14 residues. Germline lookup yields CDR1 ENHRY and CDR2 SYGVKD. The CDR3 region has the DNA TGTGCCATCAGTGACGGCGGAGGGGGTGAAAAACTGTTTTTT. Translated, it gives CAISDGGGGEKLFF.

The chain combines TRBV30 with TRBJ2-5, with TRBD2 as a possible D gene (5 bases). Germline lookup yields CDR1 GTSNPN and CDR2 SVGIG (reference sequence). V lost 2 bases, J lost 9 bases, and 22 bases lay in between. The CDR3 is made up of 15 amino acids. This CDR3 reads CAWSSAGGSRRPQYF. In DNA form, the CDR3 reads TGTGCCTGGAGTTCGGCCGGAGGATCCCGACGGCCCCAGTACTTC. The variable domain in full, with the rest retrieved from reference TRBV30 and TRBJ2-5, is SQTIHQWPATLVQPVGSPLSLECTVEGTSNPNLYWYRQAAGRGLQLLFYSVGIGQISSEVPQNLSASRPQDRQFILSSKKLLLSDSGFYLCAWSSAGGSRRPQYFGPGTRLLVL.

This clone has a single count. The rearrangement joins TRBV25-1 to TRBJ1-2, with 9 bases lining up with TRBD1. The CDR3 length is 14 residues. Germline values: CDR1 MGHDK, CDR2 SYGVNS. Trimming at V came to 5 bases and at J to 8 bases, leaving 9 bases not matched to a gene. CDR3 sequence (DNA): TGTGCCAGCAGTCCATTGGGACAGGGTCCAGGCTACACCTTC. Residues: CASSPLGQGPGYTF.

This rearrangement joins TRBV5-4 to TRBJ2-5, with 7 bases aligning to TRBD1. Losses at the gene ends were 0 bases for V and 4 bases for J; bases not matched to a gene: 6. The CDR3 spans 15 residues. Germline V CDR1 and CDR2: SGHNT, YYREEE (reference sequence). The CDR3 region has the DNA TGTGCCAGCAGCTTGGATAAGACAGGGAGAGAGACCCAGTACTTC. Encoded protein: CASSLDKTGRETQYF.

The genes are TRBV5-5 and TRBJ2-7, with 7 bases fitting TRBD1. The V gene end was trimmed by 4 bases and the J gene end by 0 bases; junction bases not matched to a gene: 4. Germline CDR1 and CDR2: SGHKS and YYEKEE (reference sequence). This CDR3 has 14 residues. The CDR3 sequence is CASSLTGSSYEQYF. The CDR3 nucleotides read TGTGCCAGCAGCCTGACAGGGAGCTCCTACGAGCAGTACTTC.

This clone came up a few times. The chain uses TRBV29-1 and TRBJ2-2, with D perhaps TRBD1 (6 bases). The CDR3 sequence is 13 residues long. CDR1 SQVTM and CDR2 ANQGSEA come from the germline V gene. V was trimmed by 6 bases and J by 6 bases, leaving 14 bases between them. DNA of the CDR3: TGCAGCGTCGGACAGCCTCCTCCCGGGGAGCTGTTTTTT. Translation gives CSVGQPPPGELFF.

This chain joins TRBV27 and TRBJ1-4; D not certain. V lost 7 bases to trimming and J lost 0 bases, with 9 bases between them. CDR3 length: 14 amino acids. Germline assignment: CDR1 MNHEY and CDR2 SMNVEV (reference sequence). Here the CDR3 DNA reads TGTGCCAGCAAAGGGAGAGCAACTAATGAAAAACTGTTTTTT. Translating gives CASKGRATNEKLFF.

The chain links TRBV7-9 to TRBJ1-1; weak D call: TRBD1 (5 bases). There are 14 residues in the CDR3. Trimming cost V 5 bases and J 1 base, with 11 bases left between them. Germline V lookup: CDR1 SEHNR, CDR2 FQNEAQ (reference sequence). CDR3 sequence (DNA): TGTGCCAGCAGCCCATTTCAGGGGAACACTGAAGCTTTCTTT. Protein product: CASSPFQGNTEAFF.

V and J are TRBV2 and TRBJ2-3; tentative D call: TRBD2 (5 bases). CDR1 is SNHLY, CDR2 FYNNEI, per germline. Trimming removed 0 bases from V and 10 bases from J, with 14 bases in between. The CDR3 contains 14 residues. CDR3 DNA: TGTGCCAGCAGTGAAGCGCCTAGCAATCGCGCGCAGTATTTT. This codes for CASSEAPSNRAQYF.

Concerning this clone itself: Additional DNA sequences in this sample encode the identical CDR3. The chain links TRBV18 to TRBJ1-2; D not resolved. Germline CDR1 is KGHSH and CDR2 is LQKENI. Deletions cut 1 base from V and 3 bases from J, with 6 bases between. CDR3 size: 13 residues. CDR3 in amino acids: CASSPQADYGYTF. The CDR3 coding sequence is TGTGCCAGCTCACCACAGGCGGACTATGGCTACACCTTC.